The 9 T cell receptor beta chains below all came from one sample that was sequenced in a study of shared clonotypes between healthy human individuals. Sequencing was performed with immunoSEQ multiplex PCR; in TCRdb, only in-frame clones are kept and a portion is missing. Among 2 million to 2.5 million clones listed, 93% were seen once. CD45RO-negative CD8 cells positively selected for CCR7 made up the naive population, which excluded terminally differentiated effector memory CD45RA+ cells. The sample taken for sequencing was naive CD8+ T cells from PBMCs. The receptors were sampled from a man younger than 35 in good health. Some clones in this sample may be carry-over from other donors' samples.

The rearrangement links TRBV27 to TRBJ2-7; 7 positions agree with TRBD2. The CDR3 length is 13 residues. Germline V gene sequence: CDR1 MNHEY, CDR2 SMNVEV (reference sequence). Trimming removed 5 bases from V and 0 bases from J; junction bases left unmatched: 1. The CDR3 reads CASSRDYSYEQYF. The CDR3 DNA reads TGTGCCAGCAGTCGGGACTACTCCTACGAGCAGTACTTC.

The CDR3 sequence: CASSLGWTTYEQYF. CDR3 coding DNA: TGTGCCAGCAGCTTAGGCTGGACTACCTACGAGCAGTACTTC. V and J are TRBV7-9 and TRBJ2-7; tentatively, D is TRBD2 (6 bases). This CDR3 contains 14 residues. V gave up 1 base and J gave up 2 bases, with 9 bases separating them. Germline CDR1 reads SEHNR; CDR2 reads FQNEAQ (reference sequence).

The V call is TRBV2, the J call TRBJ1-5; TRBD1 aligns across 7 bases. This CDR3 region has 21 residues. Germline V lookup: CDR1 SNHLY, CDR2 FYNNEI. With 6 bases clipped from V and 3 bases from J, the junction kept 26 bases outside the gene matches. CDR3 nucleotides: TGTGCCAGCAGGGCCGGGACAGCAAGTTTGCCTATAGCAATCGTCAATCAGCCCCAGCATTTT. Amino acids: CASRAGTASLPIAIVNQPQHF.

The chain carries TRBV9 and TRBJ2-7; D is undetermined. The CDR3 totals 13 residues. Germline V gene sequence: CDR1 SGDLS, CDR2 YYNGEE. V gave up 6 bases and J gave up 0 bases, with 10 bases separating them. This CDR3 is CASNSGRSYEQYF. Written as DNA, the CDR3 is TGTGCCAGCAATTCAGGCCGCTCCTACGAGCAGTACTTC.

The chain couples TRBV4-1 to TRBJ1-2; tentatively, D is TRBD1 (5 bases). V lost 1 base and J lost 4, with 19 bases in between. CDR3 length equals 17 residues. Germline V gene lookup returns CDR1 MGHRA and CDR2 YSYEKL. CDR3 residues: CASSQVLRAPSFYGYTF. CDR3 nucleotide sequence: TGCGCCAGCAGCCAAGTTCTCAGGGCCCCCTCCTTCTATGGCTACACCTTC.

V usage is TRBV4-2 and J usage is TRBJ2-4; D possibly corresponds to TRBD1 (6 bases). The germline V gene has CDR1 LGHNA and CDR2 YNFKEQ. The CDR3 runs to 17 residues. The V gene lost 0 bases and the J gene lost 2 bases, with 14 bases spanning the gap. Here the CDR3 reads CASSQETQGYSKNIQYF. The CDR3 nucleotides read TGTGCCAGCAGCCAAGAGACGCAGGGGTATTCCAAAAACATTCAGTACTTC.

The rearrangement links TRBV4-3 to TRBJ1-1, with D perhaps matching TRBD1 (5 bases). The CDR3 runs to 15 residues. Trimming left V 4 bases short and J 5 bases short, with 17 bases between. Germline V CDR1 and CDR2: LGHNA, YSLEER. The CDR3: CASSLDDYRGTEAFF. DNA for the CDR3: TGCGCCAGCAGCCTCGACGACTATCGGGGGACTGAAGCTTTCTTT.

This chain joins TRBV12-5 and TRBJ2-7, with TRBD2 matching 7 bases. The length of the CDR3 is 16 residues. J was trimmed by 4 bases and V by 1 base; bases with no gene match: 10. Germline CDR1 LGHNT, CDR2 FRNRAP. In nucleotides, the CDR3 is TGTGCTAGTGGTTTGGCAATCAGATGGGGGGGGTACGAGCAGTACTTC. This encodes CASGLAIRWGGYEQYF.

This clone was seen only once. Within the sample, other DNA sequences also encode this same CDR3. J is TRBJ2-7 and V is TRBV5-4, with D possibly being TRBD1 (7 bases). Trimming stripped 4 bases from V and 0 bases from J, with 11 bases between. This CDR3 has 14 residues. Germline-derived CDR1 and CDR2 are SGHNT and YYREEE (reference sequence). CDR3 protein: CASSPGGTSYEQYF. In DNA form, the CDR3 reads TGTGCCAGCAGCCCAGGGGGGACCTCCTACGAGCAGTACTTC.